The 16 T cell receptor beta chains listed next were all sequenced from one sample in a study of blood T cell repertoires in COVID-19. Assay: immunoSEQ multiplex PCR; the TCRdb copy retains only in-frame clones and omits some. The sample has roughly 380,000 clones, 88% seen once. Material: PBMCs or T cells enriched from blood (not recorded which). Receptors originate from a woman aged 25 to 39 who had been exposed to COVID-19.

CDR3 protein: CASSQDVARAGVREQFF. CDR3 coding DNA: TGTGCCAGCAGCCAAGATGTTGCGAGGGCTGGTGTGCGGGAGCAGTTCTTC. The chain recombines TRBV4-2 with TRBJ2-1; D might be TRBD2 (5 bases). The CDR3 extends over 17 amino acids. With 0 bases removed from V and 10 bases from J, the gap between germline ends came to 22 bases. Germline CDR1 is LGHNA and CDR2 is YNFKEQ.

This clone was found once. The CDR3 DNA reads as TGTGCCAGCAGTTCCCCCTTGGGGACAGAGAACACTGAAGCTTTCTTT. Encoded protein: CASSSPLGTENTEAFF. The chain links TRBV28 to TRBJ1-1, with 7 bases identical to TRBD1. V lost 4 bases and J lost 1; bases outside the gene matches: 9. This CDR3 comprises 16 residues. Germline V gene data show CDR1 as MDHEN and CDR2 as SYDVKM.

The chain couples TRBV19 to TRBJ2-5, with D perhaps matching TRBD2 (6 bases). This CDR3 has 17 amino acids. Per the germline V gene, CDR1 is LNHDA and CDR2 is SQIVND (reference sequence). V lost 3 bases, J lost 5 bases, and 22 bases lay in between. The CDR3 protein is CASSILSGLRGGETQYF. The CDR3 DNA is TGTGCCAGTAGTATCCTTAGCGGCCTTCGAGGAGGGGAGACCCAGTACTTC.

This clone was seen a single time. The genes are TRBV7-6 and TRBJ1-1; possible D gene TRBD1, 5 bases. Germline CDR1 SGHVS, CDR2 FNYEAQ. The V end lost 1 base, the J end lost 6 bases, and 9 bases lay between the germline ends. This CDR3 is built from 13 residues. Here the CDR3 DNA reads TGTGCCAGCAGCTTAGTACCAGGGTCTGAAGCTTTCTTT. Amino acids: CASSLVPGSEAFF. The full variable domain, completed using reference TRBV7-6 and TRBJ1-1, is GAGVSQSPRYKVTKRGQDVALRCDPISGHVSLYWYRQALGQGPEFLTYFNYEAQQDKSGLPNDRFSAERPEGSISTLTIQRTEQRDSAMYRCASSLVPGSEAFFGQGTRLTVV.

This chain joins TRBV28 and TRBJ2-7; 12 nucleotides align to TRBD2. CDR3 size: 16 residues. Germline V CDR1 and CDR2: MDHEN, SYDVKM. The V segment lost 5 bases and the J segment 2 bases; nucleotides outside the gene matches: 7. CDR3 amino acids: CASSTRTSGDPYEQYF. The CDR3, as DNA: TGTGCCAGCAGTACACGGACTAGCGGGGACCCCTACGAGCAGTACTTC.

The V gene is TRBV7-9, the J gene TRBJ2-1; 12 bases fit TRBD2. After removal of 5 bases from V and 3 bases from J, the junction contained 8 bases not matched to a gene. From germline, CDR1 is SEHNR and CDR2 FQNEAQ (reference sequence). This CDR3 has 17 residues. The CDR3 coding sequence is TGTGCCAGCAGCCCAAAGACTAGCGGGAGTGACTACAATGAGCAGTTCTTC. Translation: CASSPKTSGSDYNEQFF.

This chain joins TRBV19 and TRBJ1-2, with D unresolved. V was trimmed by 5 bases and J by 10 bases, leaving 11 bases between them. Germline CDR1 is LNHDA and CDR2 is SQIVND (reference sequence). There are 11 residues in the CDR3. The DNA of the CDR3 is TGTGCCAGTAGTTCCGACACCCTCTACACCTTC. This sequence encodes CASSSDTLYTF.

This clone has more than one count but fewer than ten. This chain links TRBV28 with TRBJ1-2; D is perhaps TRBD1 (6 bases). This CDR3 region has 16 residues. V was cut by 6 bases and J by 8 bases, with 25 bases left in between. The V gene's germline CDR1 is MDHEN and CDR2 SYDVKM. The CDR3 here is CASRTLPGGRGRGYTF. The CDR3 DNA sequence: TGTGCCAGCAGGACGCTCCCGGGGGGGCGCGGTAGAGGCTACACCTTC.

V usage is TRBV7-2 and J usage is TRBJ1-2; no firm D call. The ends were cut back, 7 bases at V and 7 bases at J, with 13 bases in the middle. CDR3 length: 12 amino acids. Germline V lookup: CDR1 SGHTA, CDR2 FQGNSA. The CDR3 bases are TGTGCCAGCACCTTCAATGCAGGTGGCTACACCTTC. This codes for CASTFNAGGYTF.

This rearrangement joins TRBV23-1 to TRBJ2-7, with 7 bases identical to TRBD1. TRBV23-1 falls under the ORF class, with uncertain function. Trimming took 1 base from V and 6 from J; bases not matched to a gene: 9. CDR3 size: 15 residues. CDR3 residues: CASSQWAGGFFEQYF. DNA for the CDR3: TGCGCCAGCAGTCAATGGGCAGGGGGATTCTTCGAGCAGTACTTC.

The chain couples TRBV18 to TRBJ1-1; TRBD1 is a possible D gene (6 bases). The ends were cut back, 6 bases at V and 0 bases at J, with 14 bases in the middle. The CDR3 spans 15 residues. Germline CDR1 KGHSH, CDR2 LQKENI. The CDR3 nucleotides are TGTGCCAGCTCTCCTTACAGGGAGTTGAACACTGAAGCTTTCTTT. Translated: CASSPYRELNTEAFF.

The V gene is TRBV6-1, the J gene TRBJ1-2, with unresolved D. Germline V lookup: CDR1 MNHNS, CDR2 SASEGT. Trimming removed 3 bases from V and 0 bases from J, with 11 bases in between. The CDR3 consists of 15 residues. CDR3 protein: CASSDPGRANYGYTF. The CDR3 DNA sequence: TGTGCCAGCAGTGATCCAGGCCGAGCTAACTATGGCTACACCTTC.

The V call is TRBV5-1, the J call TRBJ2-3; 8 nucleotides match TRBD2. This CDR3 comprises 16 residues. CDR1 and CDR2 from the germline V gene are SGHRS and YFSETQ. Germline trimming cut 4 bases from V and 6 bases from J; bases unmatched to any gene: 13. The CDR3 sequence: CASSREPAGGPDTQYF. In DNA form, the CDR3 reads TGCGCCAGCAGCCGCGAGCCGGCGGGAGGCCCGGATACGCAGTATTTT.

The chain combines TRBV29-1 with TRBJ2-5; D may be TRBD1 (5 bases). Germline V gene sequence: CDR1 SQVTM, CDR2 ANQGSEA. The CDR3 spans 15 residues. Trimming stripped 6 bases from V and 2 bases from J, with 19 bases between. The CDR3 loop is CSVHTGHDSQETQYF. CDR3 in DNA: TGCAGCGTCCACACAGGTCACGACTCTCAAGAGACCCAGTACTTC. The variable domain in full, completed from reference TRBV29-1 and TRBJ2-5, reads SAVISQKPSRDICQRGTSLTIQCQVDSQVTMMFWYRQQPGQSLTLIATANQGSEATYESGFVIDKFPISRPNLTFSTLTVSNMSPEDSSIYLCSVHTGHDSQETQYFGPGTRLLVL.

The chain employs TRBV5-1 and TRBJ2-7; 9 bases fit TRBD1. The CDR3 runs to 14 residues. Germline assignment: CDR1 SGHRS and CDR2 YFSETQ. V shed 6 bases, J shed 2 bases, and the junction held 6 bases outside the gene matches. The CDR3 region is CASTSGTGTYEQYF. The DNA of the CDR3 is TGCGCCAGCACCTCCGGGACAGGGACCTACGAGCAGTACTTC.

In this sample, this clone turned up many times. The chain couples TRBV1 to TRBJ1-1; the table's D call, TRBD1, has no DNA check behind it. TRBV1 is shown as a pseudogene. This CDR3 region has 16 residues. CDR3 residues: CTSSPTPGRANTEAFF. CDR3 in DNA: TGCACCAGCAGCCCCACCCCTGGCAGGGCCAACACTGAAGCTTTCTTT.